The present T cell receptor (beta chain) was sequenced within a study of persistence of HIV-infected CD4 T cells. The overall study: Median time on suppressive ART was 8 years.

Cells were stimulated nonspecifically with anti-CD3/anti-CD28 magnetic beads. Sorting selected CD4+ T cells upregulating both CD40 ligand and CD69. Donors had CD4+ T cell counts above 400 cells/uL and were CMV-seropositive. The immunoSEQ assay was version 4, run in survey mode. TCRdb's copy holds only in-frame clones and misses some; the assay was immunoSEQ multiplex PCR. This sample yields about 46,000 clones, of which 70% to 90% are seen a single time; over 3% belongs to the top ten. With regard to this clone: Its antigen is unidentified.

This CDR3 is built from 12 residues. CDR1 is MDHEN, CDR2 SYDVKM, per germline. The V end was cut by 3 bases, the J end by 8 bases, with 8 bases between. Study-wide results and limits: Within sorted populations, more oligoclonal TCRs accompanied more oligoclonal proviruses.

The chain couples TRBV28 to TRBJ2-4; no firm D call. The sequenced sample was CD4+ T cells sorted from PBMCs after approximately 18-hour stimulation, obtained from a patient who received antiretroviral therapy. The TCR was taken from an adult woman with HIV who was CMV-seropositive. The CDR3 DNA reads as TGTGCCAGCAGTTTCTCTAGTGACATTCAGTACTTC. Translation gives CASSFSSDIQYF. Complete variable domain (other parts from reference TRBV28 and TRBJ2-4): DVKVTQSSRYLVKRTGEKVFLECVQDMDHENMFWYRQDPGLGLRLIYFSYDVKMKEKGDIPEGYSVSREKKERFSLILESASTNQTSMYLCASSFSSDIQYFGAGTRLSVL.